The 11 T cell receptor beta chains in this list originate from one sample, sequenced in a study of T cell responses to AZD1222 COVID-19 vaccine. The protocol was immunoSEQ multiplex PCR, while the TCRdb copy is restricted to in-frame clones and leaves out a portion. The sample yields 110,000 or so clones, roughly 86% seen once. Sequenced material: peripheral blood, taken 28 days after the second AZD1222 dose. These receptors were obtained from an adult who received the AZD1222 COVID-19 vaccine.

The sample holds a few counts of this clone. The V gene is TRBV7-9, the J gene TRBJ2-2, with a tentative D call TRBD1 (5 bases). Between the trimmed V and J ends, which lost 1 base and 7 bases, there was a span of 13 bases. The V gene's germline CDR1 is SEHNR and CDR2 FQNEAQ (reference sequence). The CDR3 extends over 15 amino acids. CDR3 in amino acids: CASSLVYGANGELFF. The DNA for the CDR3 is TGTGCCAGCAGCTTAGTTTATGGGGCGAACGGGGAGCTGTTTTTT.

The genes are TRBV12-3 or TRBV12-4 and TRBJ1-2; D unresolved. V lost 3 bases, J lost 7 bases, and 9 bases lay in between. This CDR3 comprises 12 residues. CDR3 in amino acids: CASSLQLGGYTF. In DNA form, the CDR3 reads TGTGCCAGCAGTTTGCAACTGGGTGGCTACACCTTC.

CDR3 coding DNA: TGTGCCAGCAGCCCTGGACTAGCGGGTTACCAAGAGACCCAGTACTTC. Protein product: CASSPGLAGYQETQYF. The J gene is TRBJ2-5, the V gene TRBV5-6; 11 nucleotides line up with TRBD2. In germline, CDR1 is SGHDT, CDR2 YYEEEE. Trimming cost V 4 bases and J 0 bases; bases outside gene matches: 5. This CDR3 has 16 amino acids.

V gene TRBV3-1 (or the pseudogene TRBV3-2) combines with J gene TRBJ1-1; D is ambiguous. In germline, CDR1 is LGHDT, CDR2 YNNKEL (reference sequence). V was clipped by 1 base and J by 9 bases, with 9 bases between them. The CDR3 is 12 residues long. CDR3 in DNA: TGTGCCAGCAGCCAAGGGCAGGCCCAAGCTTTCTTT. It is translated as CASSQGQAQAFF.

V is TRBV5-1 and J is TRBJ2-7, with D perhaps TRBD1 or TRBD2 (6 bases each). Germline V gives CDR1 SGHRS, CDR2 YFSETQ. This CDR3 is 14 amino acids long. The ends were cut back, 0 bases at V and 6 bases at J, with 13 bases in the middle. CDR3 loop: CASSLGGAGGEQYF. The CDR3 DNA sequence: TGCGCCAGCAGCTTGGGGGGGGCCGGAGGCGAGCAGTACTTC.

The chain recombines TRBV2 with TRBJ2-1, with 8 bases lining up with TRBD1. This CDR3 is 16 amino acids long. CDR1 and CDR2 from the germline V gene are SNHLY and FYNNEI. V lost 6 bases to trimming and J lost 6 bases; unmatched junction nucleotides: 13. The CDR3 here is CASSFGQGNSGNEQFF. CDR3 DNA: TGTGCCAGCAGCTTTGGACAGGGAAACAGTGGCAATGAGCAGTTCTTC.

The chain uses TRBV4-2 and TRBJ2-5; unclear D gene. The CDR3 has 14 residues. CDR1 and CDR2 (germline): LGHNA, YNFKEQ. The germline V and J ends were trimmed by 3 bases and 3 bases, with 11 bases remaining between them. CDR3 DNA sequence: TGTGCCAGCAGCCAGGGCTCTTTGGAAGAGACCCAGTACTTC. Its translation: CASSQGSLEETQYF.

The V gene is TRBV24-1, the J gene TRBJ1-5; D call uncertain. Germline V gene sequence: CDR1 KGHDR, CDR2 SFDVKD. The V and J ends lost 10 bases and 0 bases respectively, with 6 bases between them. This CDR3 region has 12 residues. CDR3 sequence reads: CATSLSNQPQHF. The CDR3 nucleotides are TGTGCCACTTCACTTAGCAATCAGCCCCAGCATTTT.

The gene calls are TRBV7-2 and TRBJ1-2; 7 bases line up with TRBD1. V was clipped by 3 bases and J by 1 base; unmatched bases: 8. Per germline, CDR1 SGHTA and CDR2 FQGNSA. This CDR3 is 16 amino acids long. As DNA, the CDR3 is TGTGCCAGCAGCTTCTCCCACAGGGGAAATAACTATGGCTACACCTTC. Translated: CASSFSHRGNNYGYTF.

The rearrangement links TRBV10-3 to TRBJ2-7; TRBD2 aligns across 11 bases. This CDR3 spans 16 amino acids. CDR1 and CDR2 from the germline V gene are ENHRY and SYGVKD. V lost 0 bases and J lost 6; bases outside the gene matches: 7. In nucleotides, the CDR3 is TGTGCCATCAGTGAGTCCAATAGCGGGGGGGTTCCCGAGCAGTACTTC. Residues: CAISESNSGGVPEQYF.

This clone appeared once. This chain connects TRBV28 to TRBJ1-2, with D possibly TRBD1 on 6 matching bases. The CDR3 has 14 amino acids. Germline assignment: CDR1 MDHEN and CDR2 SYDVKM. V lost 6 bases and J 4 bases, leaving 15 bases between the germline ends. CDR3 in DNA: TGTGCCAGCAGGCACCGGGACAAGACCTATGGCTACACCTTC. It translates to CASRHRDKTYGYTF.